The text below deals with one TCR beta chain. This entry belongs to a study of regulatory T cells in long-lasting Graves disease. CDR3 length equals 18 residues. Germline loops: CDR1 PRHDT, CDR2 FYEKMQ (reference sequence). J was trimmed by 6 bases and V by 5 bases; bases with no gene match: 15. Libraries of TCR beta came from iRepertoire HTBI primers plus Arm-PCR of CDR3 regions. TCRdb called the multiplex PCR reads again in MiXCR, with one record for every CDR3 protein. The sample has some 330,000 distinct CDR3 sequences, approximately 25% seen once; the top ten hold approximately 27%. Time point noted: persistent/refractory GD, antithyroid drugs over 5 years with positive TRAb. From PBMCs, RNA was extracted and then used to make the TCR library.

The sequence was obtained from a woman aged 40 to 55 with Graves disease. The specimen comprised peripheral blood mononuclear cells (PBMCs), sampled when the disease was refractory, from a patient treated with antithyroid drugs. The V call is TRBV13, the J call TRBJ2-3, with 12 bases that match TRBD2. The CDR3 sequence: CASSPTGLAGRALDTQYF. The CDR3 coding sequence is TGTGCCAGCAGCCCAACCGGACTAGCGGGACGGGCCCTCGATACGCAGTATTTT.